This TCR beta chain appears in the sequencing data of a study of human T cells and chemical hapten exposure. Time point defined: pre-sensitization, week 0. Noted treatment: therapeutic diphenylcyclopropenone sensitization with weekly scalp DPC. The CDR3 has 16 amino acids. Germline V gene sequence: CDR1 MNHEY, CDR2 SVGEGT. Trimming took 7 bases from V and 0 from J, leaving 15 bases between them. The table lists this clonotype with a few counts. TCRdb analysed the RACE reads with MiXCR anew, one entry per CDR3 protein. Found here are more than 250,000 distinct CDR3 sequences, around 9.3% of them singletons; the top ten hold 2.3%.

The material was whole blood, obtained in connection with sensitization to the hapten diphenylcyclopropenone (DPC). This chain connects TRBV6-2 or TRBV6-3 to TRBJ2-2; D is ambiguous. The TCR was taken from a woman between 35 and 50 years old with alopecia areata. Some clones in this sample may be carry-over from other donors' samples. The CDR3, as DNA: TGTGCCAGCATCCCTTCAGCCGTCGCGAACACCGGGGAGCTGTTTTTT. It codes for CASIPSAVANTGELFF.